Listed here are 20 T cell receptor beta chains from one sample, sequenced in a study of T cell responses to AZD1222 COVID-19 vaccine. The table came from immunoSEQ multiplex PCR; TCRdb's copy has only in-frame clones and leaves some out. The sample records about 130,000 clones, about 90% being singletons. The input for sequencing was peripheral blood, taken on day 0 of AZD1222 vaccination. The origin of the receptors is an adult in good health.

This clone was seen once. The rearrangement joins TRBV21-1 to TRBJ1-2. TRBV21-1 is designated a pseudogene. The CDR3 is made up of 18 amino acids. CDR3 amino acids: CASSPNELWGVFNYGYTF. In nucleotides, the CDR3 is TGTGCCAGCAGCCCAAACGAATTGTGGGGGGTCTTTAACTATGGCTACACCTTC.

A few counts support this clone. The V and J genes are TRBV6-5 and TRBJ1-5; 9 bases are a match to TRBD1. The V segment lost 6 bases and the J segment 2 bases; nucleotides outside the gene matches: 5. Germline V lookup: CDR1 MNHEY, CDR2 SVGAGI. The CDR3 sequence is 15 residues long. The CDR3 loop is CASSAQGAGNQPQHF. The CDR3 DNA sequence: TGTGCCAGCAGCGCACAGGGGGCCGGCAATCAGCCCCAGCATTTT.

The gene calls are TRBV6-4 and TRBJ1-1, with D possibly TRBD1 on 6 matching bases. There are 13 residues in the CDR3. Between the trimmed V and J ends, which lost 3 bases and 5 bases, there was a span of 10 bases. CDR1 and CDR2 from the germline V gene are MRHNA and SNTAGT. CDR3 loop: CASSEGAGTEAFF. CDR3 coding DNA: TGTGCCAGCAGTGAGGGGGCGGGGACTGAAGCTTTCTTT.

This chain uses TRBV7-3 with TRBJ1-1; TRBD1 might be the D (6 bases). V lost 0 bases to trimming and J lost 3 bases, with 14 bases between them. This CDR3 region has 16 residues. Looked up from germline, CDR1 is SGHTA and CDR2 is FQGTGA. The CDR3: CASSLTPGRGHTEAFF. As DNA, the CDR3 is TGTGCCAGCAGCTTAACCCCCGGCAGGGGCCACACTGAAGCTTTCTTT.

The gene calls are TRBV9 and TRBJ2-3; D is unclear. The CDR3 is made up of 12 amino acids. The germline gives CDR1 SGDLS, CDR2 YYNGEE. Trimming pared 3 bases from V and 3 bases from J, leaving 5 bases between. DNA for the CDR3: TGTGCCAGCAGCGACCGTACAGATACGCAGTATTTT. Amino acid sequence: CASSDRTDTQYF.

The chain carries TRBV5-5 and TRBJ1-3; D ambiguous. V gave up 2 bases and J gave up 0 bases, with 12 bases separating them. This CDR3 comprises 16 residues. Germline assignment: CDR1 SGHKS and CDR2 YYEKEE (reference sequence). CDR3 nucleotide sequence: TGTGCCAGCAGCTTAAGGACGGGGAGCTCTGGAAACACCATATATTTT. Protein sequence: CASSLRTGSSGNTIYF.

The chain is built from TRBV5-5 and TRBJ1-1; TRBD1 might be the D (5 bases). The CDR3 runs to 15 residues. Trimming shortened V by 4 bases and J by 3 bases, and 16 bases separated the two germline ends. Germline V gene lookup returns CDR1 SGHKS and CDR2 YYEKEE (reference sequence). In DNA, the CDR3 is TGTGCCAGCAGCCTAGGACCCGGGACCGACACTGAAGCTTTCTTT. It codes for CASSLGPGTDTEAFF.

This chain connects TRBV7-9 to TRBJ1-5; D possibly corresponds to TRBD1 (5 bases). The CDR3 covers 18 residues. The germline V gene encodes CDR1 SEHNR and CDR2 FQNEAQ (reference sequence). Trimming shortened V by 7 bases and J by 7 bases, and 29 bases separated the two germline ends. CDR3 coding DNA: TGTGCCAGCACCCAAATTGCCCAGGGAGAGGAATGGAACCAGCCCCAGCATTTT. Its translation: CASTQIAQGEEWNQPQHF. The variable domain in full, with the rest retrieved from reference TRBV7-9 and TRBJ1-5, is DTGVSQNPRHKITKRGQNVTFRCDPISEHNRLYWYRQTLGQGPEFLTYFQNEAQLEKSRLLSDRFSAERPKGSFSTLEIQRTEQGDSAMYLCASTQIAQGEEWNQPQHFGDGTRLSIL.

This sequence joins TRBV24-1 and TRBJ2-5; 10 positions match TRBD2. The J segment lost 3 bases and the V segment lost 4 bases, leaving 4 bases of the junction unmatched. Germline V lookup: CDR1 KGHDR, CDR2 SFDVKD. This CDR3 spans 15 amino acids. The CDR3 bases are TGTGCCACCAGTGACCCCCTAGCGGGAGAAGAGACCCAGTACTTC. Amino acid sequence: CATSDPLAGEETQYF.

Written as DNA, the CDR3 is TGTGCCAGCAGCGAGGACACTAGCGGGAACACAGATACGCAGTATTTT. It yields the protein CASSEDTSGNTDTQYF. J is TRBJ2-3 and V is TRBV6-4, with TRBD2 identical over 10 bases. This CDR3 has 16 amino acids. V shed 6 bases, J shed 2 bases, and the junction held 8 bases outside the gene matches. The germline V gene encodes CDR1 MRHNA and CDR2 SNTAGT.

This rearrangement joins TRBV28 to TRBJ2-2; 12 bases agree with TRBD2. The CDR3 length is 18 residues. Germline CDR1 is MDHEN and CDR2 is SYDVKM. The J segment lost 0 bases and the V segment lost 3 bases, leaving 5 bases of the junction unmatched. DNA of the CDR3: TGTGCCAGCAGTTTCCCGGGACTAGCGGGTCCGAACACCGGGGAGCTGTTTTTT. As protein: CASSFPGLAGPNTGELFF.

The rearrangement links TRBV2 to TRBJ1-2; D unresolved. Between the trimmed V and J ends, which lost 2 bases and 5 bases, there was a span of 12 bases. The CDR3 length is 14 residues. CDR1 is SNHLY and CDR2 is FYNNEI in the germline V gene. The CDR3 region is CASSEFKGSYGYTF. The CDR3 nucleotides are TGTGCCAGCAGTGAATTCAAGGGATCGTATGGCTACACCTTC.

The rearrangement links TRBV5-4 to TRBJ2-5; perhaps TRBD2 as D (6 bases). This CDR3 has 13 amino acids. Germline CDR1 is SGHNT and CDR2 is YYREEE (reference sequence). The V gene lost 4 bases and the J gene lost 1 base, with 8 bases spanning the gap. The CDR3 region is CASSRDFQETQYF. The CDR3 coding sequence is TGTGCCAGCAGCCGGGACTTCCAAGAGACCCAGTACTTC.

V gene TRBV12-3 or TRBV12-4 combines with J gene TRBJ1-2; D ambiguous. The length of the CDR3 is 12 residues. V was cut by 7 bases and J by 4 bases, with 10 bases left in between. CDR3: CASTAQAYGYTF. CDR3 DNA: TGTGCCAGCACCGCTCAGGCCTATGGCTACACCTTC.

The chain uses TRBV7-6 and TRBJ2-5; 8 nucleotides agree with TRBD2. This CDR3 region has 13 residues. Per the germline V gene, CDR1 is SGHVS and CDR2 is FNYEAQ. Trimming cost V 3 bases and J 4 bases; bases outside gene matches: 1. The CDR3 is CASSFRGGETQYF. CDR3 DNA: TGTGCCAGCAGCTTTCGGGGGGGAGAGACCCAGTACTTC.

The chain carries TRBV27 and TRBJ2-7; no reliable D call. The CDR3 runs to 13 residues. Trimming pared 0 bases from V and 3 bases from J, leaving 6 bases between. Germline CDR1 reads MNHEY; CDR2 reads SMNVEV (reference sequence). This chain's CDR3 is CASSLSTIYEQYF. The CDR3 DNA sequence: TGTGCCAGCAGTTTATCGACCATCTACGAGCAGTACTTC.

The table lists this clone with a count of one. The V gene is TRBV19, the J gene TRBJ1-1; TRBD1 is a possible D gene (5 bases). The CDR3 contains 13 residues. CDR1 and CDR2 from the germline V gene are LNHDA and SQIVND (reference sequence). V lost 7 bases and J lost 1, with 10 bases in between. This chain's CDR3 is CASKRGGNTEAFF. The CDR3 DNA sequence: TGTGCCAGTAAGAGGGGAGGGAACACTGAAGCTTTCTTT.

The rearrangement uses TRBV28 and TRBJ2-3; 8 bases are a match to TRBD2. The CDR3 extends over 15 amino acids. Germline V lookup: CDR1 MDHEN, CDR2 SYDVKM. Trimming took 9 bases from V and 6 from J; bases not matched to a gene: 14. CDR3 amino acids: CASITASGSRDTQYF. The CDR3, as DNA: TGTGCCAGTATTACGGCTAGCGGGTCCCGGGATACGCAGTATTTT. Looking up the rest from reference TRBV28 and TRBJ2-3 gives the full variable domain: DVKVTQSSRYLVKRTGEKVFLECVQDMDHENMFWYRQDPGLGLRLIYFSYDVKMKEKGDIPEGYSVSREKKERFSLILESASTNQTSMYLCASITASGSRDTQYFGPGTRLTVL.

This chain joins TRBV18 and TRBJ1-2; D remains unclear. The germline V and J ends were trimmed by 2 bases and 3 bases, with 10 bases remaining between them. In germline, CDR1 is KGHSH, CDR2 LQKENI. This CDR3 is built from 14 residues. The CDR3 DNA reads as TGTGCCAGCTCACCAGGAAGGGAGGACTATGGCTACACCTTC. It yields the protein CASSPGREDYGYTF.

CDR3 region: CASKGQLRYEQYF. DNA for the CDR3: TGTGCCAGCAAAGGACAGTTGAGGTACGAGCAGTACTTC. V gene TRBV25-1 combines with J gene TRBJ2-7; TRBD1 might be the D (6 bases). CDR1 and CDR2 from the germline V gene are MGHDK and SYGVNS. This CDR3 region has 13 residues. V was shortened by 7 bases and J by 4 bases, with 14 bases between the two germline ends.